These 27 T cell receptor beta chains were sequenced from one sample in a study of glioma-infiltrating T cells. TCR alpha and beta CDR3 regions were amplified from RNA using iRepertoire nested multiplex PCR. In TCRdb, the multiplex PCR reads were re-called with MiXCR into one record per CDR3 protein. Seen here are under 150,000 distinct CDR3 sequences, around 25% observed once, and the top ten hold under 35%. The sequencing sample was made of glioma tissue, nonneoplastic brain tissue, or PBMCs (not recorded which). All receptors come from a human donor with low-grade glioma or glioblastoma, undergoing nonglioma brain surgery, or in good health (not recorded which).

This clonotype was observed a few times. J is TRBJ2-1 and V is TRBV27, with TRBD2 identical over 13 bases. With V trimmed by 8 bases and J by 0 bases, 4 bases remained unmatched. The CDR3 is 16 amino acids. Germline values: CDR1 MNHEY, CDR2 SMNVEV (reference sequence). The DNA for the CDR3 is TGTGCCAGCCGGGGACTAGCGGGGAGCTCCTACAATGAGCAGTTCTTC. Residues: CASRGLAGSSYNEQFF.

The chain couples TRBV20-1 to TRBJ2-1; TRBD1 aligns across 7 bases. The ends lost 1 base at V and 8 bases at J; junction bases unmatched: 11. The CDR3 length is 15 residues. Per germline, CDR1 DFQATT and CDR2 SNEGSKA (reference sequence). Written as DNA, the CDR3 is TGCAGTGCTAGAGGGGACAGATTAAATTACGATGAGCAGTTCTTC. Its translation: CSARGDRLNYDEQFF.

In its sample, this clonotype was seen many times. The chain joins TRBV28 to TRBJ1-2; D ambiguous. The CDR3 runs to 14 residues. Germline CDR1 MDHEN, CDR2 SYDVKM. Trimming cost V 4 bases and J 4 bases, with 13 bases left between them. Here the CDR3 DNA reads TGTGCCAGCAGTTCTAGACCGCCCGGCTATGGCTACACCTTC. Translated, it gives CASSSRPPGYGYTF.

This chain joins TRBV10-3 and TRBJ1-3, with a tentative D call TRBD1 (6 bases). V gave up 7 bases and J gave up 0 bases, with 16 bases separating them. Germline V gene data show CDR1 as ENHRY and CDR2 as SYGVKD. The CDR3 has 16 amino acids. CDR3 in DNA: TGTGCCATCACCGGCGGACAGCCCGGCTCTGGAAACACCATATATTTT. Its translation is CAITGGQPGSGNTIYF.

The chain uses TRBV5-1 and TRBJ1-2, with D unclear. Trimming removed 0 bases from V and 8 bases from J, with 14 bases in between. Per germline, CDR1 SGHRS and CDR2 YFSETQ. This CDR3 region has 14 residues. In DNA, the CDR3 is TGCGCCAGCAGCTTGGATGGTGGGGTTAACGGCTACACCTTC. It codes for CASSLDGGVNGYTF.

There are many counts of this clonotype. The chain recombines TRBV20-1 with TRBJ2-5, with D uncertain. The CDR3 totals 12 residues. Trimming took 5 bases from V and 2 from J, leaving 9 bases between them. CDR1 DFQATT and CDR2 SNEGSKA come from the germline V gene (reference sequence). In DNA form, the CDR3 reads TGCAGTGCTCCTGTAAAGCAAGAGACCCAGTACTTC. As protein: CSAPVKQETQYF.

In the case of this clonotype: A read error may be the cause here, since a much bigger clone is one base away. This chain links TRBV6-1 with TRBJ2-3, with D tentatively TRBD1 (6 bases). This CDR3 spans 13 amino acids. The germline CDR1 and CDR2 sequences are MNHNS and SASEGT. The CDR3 nucleotides read TGTGCCACTCCGGGACACAACACAGATACGAAGTATTTT. Encoded protein: CATPGHNTDTKYF.

This sequence joins TRBV2 and TRBJ2-7; tentatively, D is TRBD1 (5 bases). This CDR3 has 10 amino acids. V lost 4 bases, J lost 13 bases, and 11 bases lay in between. CDR1 is SNHLY and CDR2 is FYNNEI in the germline V gene. CDR3 nucleotide sequence: TGTGCCAGCAGTGTGCGACAGCTTTACGTC. As protein: CASSVRQLYV.

The chain employs TRBV6-1 and TRBJ1-5; 7 bases are shared with TRBD1. The germline V gene encodes CDR1 MNHNS and CDR2 SASEGT. Unmatched junction bases numbered 10, after V lost 11 bases and J lost 3 bases. The CDR3 totals 14 residues. In DNA, the CDR3 is TGTGCCGCCGTGACCGGGACAGTCAATCAGCCCCAGCATTTT. It is translated as CAAVTGTVNQPQHF.

The CDR3 region has the DNA TGTGCCAGCAGCGTTTCCGCCTCACAGGGAATATATACTGAAGCTTTCTTT. Amino acid sequence: CASSVSASQGIYTEAFF. V gene TRBV9 combines with J gene TRBJ1-1; a possible D gene is TRBD1 (6 bases). Germline V lookup: CDR1 SGDLS, CDR2 YYNGEE. Trimming cost V 2 bases and J 5 bases, with 22 bases left between them. The CDR3 is 17 residues long.

V is TRBV18 and J is TRBJ2-1, with 8 bases that match TRBD1. V was pared by 1 base and J by 0 bases, with 2 bases of the junction left unmatched. This CDR3 is built from 16 residues. Germline V CDR1 and CDR2: KGHSH, LQKENI. The CDR3 loop is CASSPRQGNSYNEQFF. CDR3 bases: TGTGCCAGCTCACCACGACAGGGGAACTCCTACAATGAGCAGTTCTTC.

This clonotype was found a few times. The rearrangement links TRBV27 to TRBJ2-2, with D maybe TRBD2 (6 bases). V lost 8 bases and J 2 bases, leaving 12 bases between the germline ends. CDR1 MNHEY and CDR2 SMNVEV come from the germline V gene (reference sequence). CDR3 length: 14 residues. In DNA form, the CDR3 reads TGTGCCAGCGGACTGGGACTTAACACCGGGGAGCTGTTTTTT. Its protein is CASGLGLNTGELFF.

This clonotype was seen at least ten times. CDR3 bases: TGTGCCAGCTCACCATCGGTAACTACGGAGGTTACGCAGTATTTT. Amino acid sequence: CASSPSVTTEVTQYF. The chain links TRBV18 to TRBJ2-3, with D maybe TRBD2 (5 bases). V shed 2 bases and J shed 8 bases, with 17 bases lying between them. This CDR3 has 15 amino acids. Per the germline V gene, CDR1 is KGHSH and CDR2 is LQKENI.

Only a few counts were recorded for this clonotype. The J gene is TRBJ1-6, the V gene TRBV3-1; possible D gene TRBD1, 6 bases. Deletions cut 0 bases from V and 8 bases from J, with 11 bases between. The CDR3 extends over 15 amino acids. Germline-derived CDR1 and CDR2 are LGHDT and YNNKEL (reference sequence). CDR3 in DNA: TGTGCCAGCAGCCAAGATACGGGGGCCCATTCACCCCTCCACTTT. Translated, it gives CASSQDTGAHSPLHF.

In this sample, this clonotype turned up a few times. The chain carries TRBV5-1 and TRBJ2-5; perhaps TRBD1 as D (5 bases). The CDR3 spans 14 residues. V was trimmed by 2 bases and J by 3 bases, leaving 11 bases between them. Germline V gene lookup returns CDR1 SGHRS and CDR2 YFSETQ. The CDR3 DNA reads as TGCGCCAGCAGCTTAGGACACTTCAAAGAGACCCAGTACTTC. Amino acids: CASSLGHFKETQYF.

This sequence joins TRBV2 and TRBJ2-2; D remains unclear. Trimming took 10 bases from V and 4 from J, leaving 10 bases between them. CDR3 length equals 12 residues. Germline-derived CDR1 and CDR2 are SNHLY and FYNNEI. As DNA, the CDR3 is TGTGCCAACAAAACTCCCACCGGGGAGCTGTTTTTT. It specifies CANKTPTGELFF.

This clonotype was seen more than once but under ten times. V usage is TRBV2 and J usage is TRBJ1-1; TRBD1 might be the D (6 bases). Germline CDR1 and CDR2: SNHLY and FYNNEI. This CDR3 is built from 13 residues. Trimming took 11 bases from V and 1 from J, leaving 14 bases between them. The CDR3 here is CAWTGGRNTEAFF. The CDR3 region has the DNA TGTGCCTGGACCGGGGGGCGGAACACTGAAGCTTTCTTT.

This clonotype was detected once. With a much larger clone just one base away, this may be a read error. The rearrangement links TRBV28 to TRBJ2-5; 7 nucleotides agree with TRBD1. After removal of 5 bases from V and 14 bases from J, the junction contained 8 bases not matched to a gene. Germline V gene sequence: CDR1 MDHEN, CDR2 SYDVKM. The length of the CDR3 is 11 residues. The CDR3 region has the DNA TGTGCCAGCAGTAACCGACAGGGCCGCTACTTC. Translating it yields CASSNRQGRYF.

The table lists this clonotype with many counts. V gene TRBV27 combines with J gene TRBJ1-2; no reliable D call. The V gene's germline CDR1 is MNHEY and CDR2 SMNVEV (reference sequence). V lost 2 bases, J lost 4 bases, and 8 bases lay in between. The CDR3 has 13 residues. The CDR3 here is CASSLGGPYGYTF. The CDR3 bases are TGTGCCAGCAGTTTAGGCGGACCCTATGGCTACACCTTC.

This sequence joins TRBV3-1 and TRBJ1-1; D perhaps matches TRBD1 (6 bases). The ends were cut back, 4 bases at V and 0 bases at J, with 12 bases in the middle. CDR3 size: 15 residues. Germline V gene sequence: CDR1 LGHDT, CDR2 YNNKEL (reference sequence). CDR3 sequence: CASSPTGGMNTEAFF. The CDR3 DNA reads TGTGCCAGCAGCCCGACTGGGGGCATGAACACTGAAGCTTTCTTT.

The genes are TRBV3-1 and TRBJ1-1; 9 bases map to TRBD1. Germline-derived CDR1 and CDR2 are LGHDT and YNNKEL (reference sequence). CDR3 length: 14 residues. V lost 4 bases to trimming and J lost 3 bases; unmatched junction nucleotides: 3. DNA of the CDR3: TGTGCCAGCAGCCGACGACAGGGGGACACTGAAGCTTTCTTT. Its protein product is CASSRRQGDTEAFF.

This clonotype came up many times. The chain has TRBV7-2 and TRBJ2-1; 9 bases map to TRBD1. The CDR3 spans 15 residues. The trim removed 4 bases at V and 4 bases at J, leaving 5 bases unmatched. From germline, CDR1 is SGHTA and CDR2 FQGNSA. The CDR3 coding sequence is TGTGCCAGCAGCTCCGGGACAGGGAGTTACAATGAGCAGTTCTTC. It specifies CASSSGTGSYNEQFF.

This clonotype was picked up many times. This chain uses TRBV20-1 with TRBJ1-2, with 8 bases matching TRBD1. Germline trimming cut 0 bases from V and 6 bases from J; bases unmatched to any gene: 3. This CDR3 is built from 13 residues. Germline CDR1 is DFQATT and CDR2 is SNEGSKA (reference sequence). The CDR3 sequence: CSARDDRGNGYTF. The CDR3 coding sequence is TGCAGTGCTAGAGACGACAGGGGAAATGGCTACACCTTC.

At least ten counts were recorded for this clonotype. J is TRBJ2-7 and V is TRBV20-1, with D perhaps given as TRBD1 or TRBD2 (6 bases each). The CDR3 contains 12 residues. Germline V gene lookup returns CDR1 DFQATT and CDR2 SNEGSKA (reference sequence). The ends were cut back, 5 bases at V and 7 bases at J, with 15 bases in the middle. This chain's CDR3 is CSAWGAGSEQYV. Here the CDR3 DNA reads TGCAGTGCTTGGGGGGCAGGGAGTGAGCAGTACGTC.

As to this clonotype: Possible read error: a much larger clone is one base away. The V call is TRBV24-1, the J call TRBJ2-3; D may be TRBD1 (5 bases). Trimming took off 7 bases at V and 5 bases at J, with 12 bases between the two ends. The germline V gene has CDR1 KGHDR and CDR2 SFDVKD. The length of the CDR3 is 13 residues. CDR3 sequence: CATRDNGRDTQYF. CDR3 bases: TGTGCCACCAGGGACAATGGAAGAGATACGCAGTATTTT.

The V and J genes are TRBV6-6 and TRBJ2-7, with D perhaps matching TRBD1 (6 bases). CDR1 is MNHNY and CDR2 is SVGAGI in the germline V gene (reference sequence). The CDR3 loop spans 13 amino acids. Trimming removed 8 bases at V and 0 bases at J, with 11 bases between. CDR3 amino acids: CASYGQNSYEQYV. CDR3 DNA: TGTGCCAGCTACGGACAGAACTCCTACGAGCAGTACGTC.

The chain uses TRBV19 and TRBJ2-1; 8 nucleotides agree with TRBD2. Germline CDR1 reads LNHDA; CDR2 reads SQIVND (reference sequence). The CDR3 has 15 amino acids. J lost 13 bases, V lost 4 bases, and 15 bases had no gene match. The CDR3 protein is CASSRVLAGQEIQFF. For the CDR3, the DNA is TGTGCCAGTAGTAGGGTATTAGCGGGGCAAGAGATCCAGTTCTTC.